This T cell receptor (beta chain) was sequenced for a study of response to subunit inactivated influenza vaccine. Each CDR3 protein is one row after TCRdb ran MiXCR on the RT-PCR reads. The top ten hold 10% to 15% of the sample, which has hundreds of thousands of distinct CDR3 sequences, 6% to 9% seen once. This clonotype was seen repeatedly, ten times or more. Its specificity is unknown. Study-wide results and limits: Every seasonal influenza vaccination brings in few new T cells, the authors suggested.

There are 16 residues in the CDR3. The V end was cut by 3 bases, the J end by 2 bases, with 13 bases between. Germline values: CDR1 SGHAT, CDR2 FQNNGV. The sample was PBMCs from blood, taken approximately 25 months after vaccination. The TCR was taken from a man in his fifties or sixties who received an inactivated influenza vaccine. J is TRBJ2-2 and V is TRBV11-2; D may be TRBD1 (6 bases). The CDR3 DNA reads as TGTGCCAGCAGCTTTCCTTCAGGGGTTAACACCGGGGAGCTGTTTTTT. It translates to CASSFPSGVNTGELFF.